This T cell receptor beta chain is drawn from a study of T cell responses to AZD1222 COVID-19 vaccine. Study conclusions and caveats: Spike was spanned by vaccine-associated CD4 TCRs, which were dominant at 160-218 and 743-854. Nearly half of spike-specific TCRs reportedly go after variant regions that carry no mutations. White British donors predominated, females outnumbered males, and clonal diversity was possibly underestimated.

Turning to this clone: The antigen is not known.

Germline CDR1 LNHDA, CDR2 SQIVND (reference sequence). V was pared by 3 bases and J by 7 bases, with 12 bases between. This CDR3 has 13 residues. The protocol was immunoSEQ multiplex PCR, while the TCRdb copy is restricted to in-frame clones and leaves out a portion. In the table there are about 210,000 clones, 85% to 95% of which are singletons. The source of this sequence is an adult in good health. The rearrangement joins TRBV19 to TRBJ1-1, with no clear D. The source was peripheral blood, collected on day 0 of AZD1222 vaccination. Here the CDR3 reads CASSIPGGYEAFF. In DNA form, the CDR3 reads TGTGCCAGTAGTATTCCCGGAGGGTATGAAGCTTTCTTT.